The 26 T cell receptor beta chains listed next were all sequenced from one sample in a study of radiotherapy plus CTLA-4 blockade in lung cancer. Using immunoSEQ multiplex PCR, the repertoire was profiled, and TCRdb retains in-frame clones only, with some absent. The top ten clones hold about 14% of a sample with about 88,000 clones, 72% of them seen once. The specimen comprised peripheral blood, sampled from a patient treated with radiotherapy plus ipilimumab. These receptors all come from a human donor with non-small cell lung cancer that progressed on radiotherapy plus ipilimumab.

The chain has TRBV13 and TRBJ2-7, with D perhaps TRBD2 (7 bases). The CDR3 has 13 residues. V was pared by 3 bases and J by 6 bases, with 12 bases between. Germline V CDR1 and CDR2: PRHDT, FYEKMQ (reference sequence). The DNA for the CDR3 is TGTGCCAGCAGCTTGGGGGGGCTGGGCGAGCAGTACTTC. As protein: CASSLGGLGEQYF.

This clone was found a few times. As DNA, the CDR3 is TGTGCCAGCAGCTTCGAGTCGTGGCAGGACACAGATACGCAGTATTTT. It translates to CASSFESWQDTDTQYF. The chain couples TRBV7-9 to TRBJ2-3; no clear D. This CDR3 has 16 residues. The germline V and J ends were trimmed by 3 bases and 2 bases, with 15 bases remaining between them. Germline values: CDR1 SEHNR, CDR2 FQNEAQ (reference sequence). The whole variable domain, remainder taken from reference TRBV7-9 and TRBJ2-3, is DTGVSQNPRHKITKRGQNVTFRCDPISEHNRLYWYRQTLGQGPEFLTYFQNEAQLEKSRLLSDRFSAERPKGSFSTLEIQRTEQGDSAMYLCASSFESWQDTDTQYFGPGTRLTVL.

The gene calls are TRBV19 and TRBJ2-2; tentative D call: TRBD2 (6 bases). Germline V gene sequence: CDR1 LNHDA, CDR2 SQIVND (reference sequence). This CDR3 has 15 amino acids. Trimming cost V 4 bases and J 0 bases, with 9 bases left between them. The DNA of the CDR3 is TGTGCCAGTAGTAGGGCGGGGACGAACACCGGGGAGCTGTTTTTT. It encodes CASSRAGTNTGELFF. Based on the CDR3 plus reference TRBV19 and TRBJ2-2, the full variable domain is DGGITQSPKYLFRKEGQNVTLSCEQNLNHDAMYWYRQDPGQGLRLIYYSQIVNDFQKGDIAEGYSVSREKKESFPLTVTSAQKNPTAFYLCASSRAGTNTGELFFGEGSRLTVL.

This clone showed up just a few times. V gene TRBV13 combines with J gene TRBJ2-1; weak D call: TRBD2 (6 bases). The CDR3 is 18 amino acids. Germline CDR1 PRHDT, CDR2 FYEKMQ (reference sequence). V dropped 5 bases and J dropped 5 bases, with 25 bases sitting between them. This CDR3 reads CASSQGAVREARDNEQFF. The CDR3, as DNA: TGTGCCAGCAGCCAAGGAGCAGTTAGGGAGGCCCGTGACAATGAGCAGTTCTTC. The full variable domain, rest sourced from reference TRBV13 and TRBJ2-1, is AAGVIQSPRHLIKEKRETATLKCYPIPRHDTVYWYQQGPGQDPQFLISFYEKMQSDKGSIPDRFSAQQFSDYHSELNMSSLELGDSALYFCASSQGAVREARDNEQFFGPGTRLTVL.

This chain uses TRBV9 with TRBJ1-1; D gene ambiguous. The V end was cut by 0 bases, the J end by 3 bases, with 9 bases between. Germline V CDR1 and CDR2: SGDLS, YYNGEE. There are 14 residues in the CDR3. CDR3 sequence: CASSVALGDTEAFF. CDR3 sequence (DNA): TGTGCCAGCAGCGTAGCGTTGGGAGACACTGAAGCTTTCTTT.

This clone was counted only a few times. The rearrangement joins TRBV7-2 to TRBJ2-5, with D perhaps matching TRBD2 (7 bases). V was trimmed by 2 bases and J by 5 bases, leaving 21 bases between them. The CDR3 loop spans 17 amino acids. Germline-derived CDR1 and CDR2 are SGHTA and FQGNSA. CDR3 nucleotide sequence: TGTGCCAGCAGCTTAAACCCGGGGGGCGAGAGGTTGGAGACCCAGTACTTC. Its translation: CASSLNPGGERLETQYF.

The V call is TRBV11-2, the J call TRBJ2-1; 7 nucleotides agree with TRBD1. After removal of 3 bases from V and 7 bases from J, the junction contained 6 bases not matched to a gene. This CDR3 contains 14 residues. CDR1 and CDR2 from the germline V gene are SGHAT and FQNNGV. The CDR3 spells CASSLRGPGNEQFF. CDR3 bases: TGTGCCAGCAGCTTGAGGGGGCCGGGGAATGAGCAGTTCTTC.

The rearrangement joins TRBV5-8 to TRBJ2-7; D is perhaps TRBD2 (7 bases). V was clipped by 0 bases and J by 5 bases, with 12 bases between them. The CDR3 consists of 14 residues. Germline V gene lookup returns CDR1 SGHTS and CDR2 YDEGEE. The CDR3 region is CASSLAGGEDEQYF. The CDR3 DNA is TGTGCCAGCAGCTTGGCGGGGGGCGAGGACGAGCAGTACTTC.

The CDR3 sequence is CASSSPSTGTDTQYF. In nucleotides, the CDR3 is TGTGCCAGCAGTTCCCCCTCGACAGGGACAGATACGCAGTATTTT. The chain recombines TRBV28 with TRBJ2-3; 7 bases are shared with TRBD1. In germline, CDR1 is MDHEN, CDR2 SYDVKM. This CDR3 spans 15 amino acids. Trimming removed 4 bases from V and 3 bases from J; junction bases left unmatched: 7.

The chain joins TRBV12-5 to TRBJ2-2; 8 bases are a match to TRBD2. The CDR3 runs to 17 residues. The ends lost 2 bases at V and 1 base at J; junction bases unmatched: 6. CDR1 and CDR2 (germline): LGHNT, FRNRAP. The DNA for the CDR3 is TGTGCTAGTGGTTTGCCATCGGCGGGGGGGAACACCGGGGAGCTGTTTTTT. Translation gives CASGLPSAGGNTGELFF.

For the CDR3, the DNA is TGCAGCGTTAAAGGTTACGAGCAGTACTTC. It encodes CSVKGYEQYF. The genes are TRBV29-1 and TRBJ2-7; D is ambiguous. Germline V CDR1 and CDR2: SQVTM, ANQGSEA. V lost 5 bases to trimming and J lost 4 bases, with 6 bases between them. CDR3 length: 10 residues.

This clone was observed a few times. CDR3 nucleotide sequence: TGTGCCAGCAGCTTAAGGGGCGACGGAAACACCATATATTTT. It yields the protein CASSLRGDGNTIYF. This chain uses TRBV5-6 with TRBJ1-3; D is possibly TRBD1 (5 bases). The CDR3 spans 14 residues. Between the trimmed V and J ends, which lost 2 bases and 4 bases, there was a span of 10 bases. Looked up from germline, CDR1 is SGHDT and CDR2 is YYEEEE.

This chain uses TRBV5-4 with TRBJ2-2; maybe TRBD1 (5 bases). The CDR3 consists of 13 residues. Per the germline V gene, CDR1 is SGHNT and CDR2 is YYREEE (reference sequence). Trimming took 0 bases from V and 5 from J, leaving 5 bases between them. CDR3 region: CASSLEGTGELFF. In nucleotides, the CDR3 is TGTGCCAGCAGCTTGGAGGGGACCGGGGAGCTGTTTTTT.

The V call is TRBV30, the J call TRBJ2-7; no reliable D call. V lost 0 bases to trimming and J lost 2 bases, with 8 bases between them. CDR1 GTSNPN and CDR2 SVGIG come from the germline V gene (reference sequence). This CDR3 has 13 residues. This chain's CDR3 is CAWSVGTTYEQYF. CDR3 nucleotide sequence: TGTGCCTGGAGTGTCGGCACCACCTACGAGCAGTACTTC.

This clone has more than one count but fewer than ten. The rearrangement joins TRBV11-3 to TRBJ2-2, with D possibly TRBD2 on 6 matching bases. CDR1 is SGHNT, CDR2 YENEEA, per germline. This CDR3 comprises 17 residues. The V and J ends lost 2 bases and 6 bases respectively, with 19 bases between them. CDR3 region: CASSLRRDGFSAGELFF. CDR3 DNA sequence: TGTGCCAGCAGCTTAAGGAGGGACGGCTTTTCCGCCGGGGAGCTGTTTTTT.

Here the CDR3 DNA reads TGTGCCAGCCGACAGGGAGTAAGTGGAAACACCATATATTTT. This sequence encodes CASRQGVSGNTIYF. The chain has TRBV6-5 and TRBJ1-3; 7 bases are a match to TRBD1. CDR3 length: 14 residues. Germline trimming cut 8 bases from V and 3 bases from J; bases unmatched to any gene: 7. CDR1 is MNHEY and CDR2 is SVGAGI in the germline V gene.

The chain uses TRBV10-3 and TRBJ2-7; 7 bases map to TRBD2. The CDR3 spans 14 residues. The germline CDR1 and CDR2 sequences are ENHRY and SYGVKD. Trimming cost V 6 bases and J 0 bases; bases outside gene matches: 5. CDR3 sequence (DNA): TGTGCCATCAGAGGCTCTAGCGGCTCCTACGAGCAGTACTTC. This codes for CAIRGSSGSYEQYF.

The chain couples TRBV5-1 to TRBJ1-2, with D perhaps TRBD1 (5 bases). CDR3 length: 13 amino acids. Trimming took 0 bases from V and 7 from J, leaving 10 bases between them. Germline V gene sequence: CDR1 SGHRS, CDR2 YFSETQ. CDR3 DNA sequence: TGCGCCAGCAGCTTGGACGGGGCGGGTGGCTACACCTTC. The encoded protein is CASSLDGAGGYTF.

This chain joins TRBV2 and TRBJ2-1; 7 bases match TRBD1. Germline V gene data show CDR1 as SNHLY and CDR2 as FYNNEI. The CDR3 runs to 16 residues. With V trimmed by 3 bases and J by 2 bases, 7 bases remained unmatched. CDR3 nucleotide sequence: TGTGCCAGCAGTGATACAGGGGCAAGGGCCTACAATGAGCAGTTCTTC. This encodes CASSDTGARAYNEQFF. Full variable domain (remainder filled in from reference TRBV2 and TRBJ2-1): EPEVTQTPSHQVTQMGQEVILRCVPISNHLYFYWYRQILGQKVEFLVSFYNNEISEKSEIFDDQFSVERPDGSNFTLKIRSTKLEDSAMYFCASSDTGARAYNEQFFGPGTRLTVL.

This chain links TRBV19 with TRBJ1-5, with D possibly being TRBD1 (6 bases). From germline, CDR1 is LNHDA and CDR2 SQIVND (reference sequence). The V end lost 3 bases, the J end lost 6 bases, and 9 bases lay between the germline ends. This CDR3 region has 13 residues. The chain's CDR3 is CASSIDRSQPQHF. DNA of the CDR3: TGTGCCAGTAGTATCGACAGGTCTCAGCCCCAGCATTTT.

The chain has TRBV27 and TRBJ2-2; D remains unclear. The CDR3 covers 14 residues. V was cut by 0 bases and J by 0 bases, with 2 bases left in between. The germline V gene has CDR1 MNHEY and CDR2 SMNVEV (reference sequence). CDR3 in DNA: TGTGCCAGCAGTTTATCCGCGAACACCGGGGAGCTGTTTTTT. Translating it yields CASSLSANTGELFF.

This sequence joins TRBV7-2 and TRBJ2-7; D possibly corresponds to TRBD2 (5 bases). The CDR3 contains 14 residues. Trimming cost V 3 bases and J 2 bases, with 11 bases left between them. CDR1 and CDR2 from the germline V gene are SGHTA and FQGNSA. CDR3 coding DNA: TGTGCCAGCAGCTTCAGTGGACTTACCTACGAGCAGTACTTC. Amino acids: CASSFSGLTYEQYF.

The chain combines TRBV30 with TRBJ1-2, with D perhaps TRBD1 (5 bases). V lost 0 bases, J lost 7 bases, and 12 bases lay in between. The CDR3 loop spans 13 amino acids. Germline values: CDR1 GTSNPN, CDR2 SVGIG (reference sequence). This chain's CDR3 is CAWSVSRGFGYTF. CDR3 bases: TGTGCCTGGAGTGTATCAAGGGGCTTTGGCTACACCTTC.

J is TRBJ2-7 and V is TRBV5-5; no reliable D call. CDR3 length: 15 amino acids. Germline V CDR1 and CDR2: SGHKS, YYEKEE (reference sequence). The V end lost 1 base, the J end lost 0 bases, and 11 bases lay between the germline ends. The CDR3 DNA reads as TGTGCCAGCAGCTTGCCCGCAGCTAGCTCCTACGAGCAGTACTTC. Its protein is CASSLPAASSYEQYF.

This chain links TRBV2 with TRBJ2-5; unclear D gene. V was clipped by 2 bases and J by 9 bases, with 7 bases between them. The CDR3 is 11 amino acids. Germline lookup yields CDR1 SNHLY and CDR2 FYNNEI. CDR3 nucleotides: TGTGCCAGCAGTGAATACCTGTCCCAGTACTTC. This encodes CASSEYLSQYF.

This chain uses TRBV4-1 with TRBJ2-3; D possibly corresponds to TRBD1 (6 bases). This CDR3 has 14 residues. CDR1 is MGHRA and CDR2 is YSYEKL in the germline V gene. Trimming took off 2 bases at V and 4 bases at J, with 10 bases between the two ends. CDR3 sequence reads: CASSQRPGADTQYF. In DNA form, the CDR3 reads TGCGCCAGCAGCCAAAGACCAGGGGCAGATACGCAGTATTTT.